This passage covers 4 T cell receptor beta chains from one sample sequenced in a study of cytomegalovirus exposure and HLA in healthy donors. PCR primers comprised 60 Vbeta and 13 Jbeta primers. TCRdb's table, derived via immunoSEQ multiplex PCR, lists solely in-frame clones and lacks some. The sample lists 100,000 to 120,000 clones, roughly 79% occurring once. Sequenced sample: PBMCs. The receptors originated from a male donor in good health and CMV-seronegative.

V usage is TRBV5-1 and J usage is TRBJ1-2; TRBD1 matches 10 bases. The V and J ends lost 4 bases and 0 bases, in that order; junction bases with no gene match: 3. Germline values: CDR1 SGHRS, CDR2 YFSETQ. The CDR3 contains 15 residues. The CDR3 DNA sequence: TGCGCCAGCAGCAGCGGACAGGGGGCTAACTATGGCTACACCTTC. Amino acids: CASSSGQGANYGYTF.

This clone came up once. This chain uses TRBV5-1 with TRBJ2-7, with a tentative D call TRBD1 (5 bases). Germline V gene data show CDR1 as SGHRS and CDR2 as YFSETQ. CDR3 size: 15 residues. Trimming removed 0 bases from V and 2 bases from J, with 12 bases in between. Written as DNA, the CDR3 is TGCGCCAGCAGCTTGGGGGCAGGGTATCCCTACGAGCAGTACTTC. As protein: CASSLGAGYPYEQYF.

The V and J genes are TRBV11-2 and TRBJ1-5; tentatively, D is TRBD1 (5 bases). The CDR3 covers 13 residues. Trimming left V 5 bases short and J 4 bases short, with 9 bases between. Per the germline V gene, CDR1 is SGHAT and CDR2 is FQNNGV. Written as DNA, the CDR3 is TGTGCCAGCAGCCCGGACATAAATCAGCCCCAGCATTTT. Amino acid sequence: CASSPDINQPQHF.

The chain couples TRBV11-3 to TRBJ2-1; 7 positions agree with TRBD1. The length of the CDR3 is 15 residues. Germline V gives CDR1 SGHNT, CDR2 YENEEA. The J segment lost 6 bases and the V segment lost 4 bases, leaving 9 bases of the junction unmatched. The CDR3 spells CASSSITGVGNEQFF. CDR3 sequence (DNA): TGTGCCAGCAGCTCCATTACAGGGGTCGGCAATGAGCAGTTCTTC.